One and the same sample provided the 2 T cell receptor beta chains below, sequenced in a study of cytomegalovirus exposure and HLA in healthy donors. Amplification used 60 Vbeta primers and 13 Jbeta primers. Method: immunoSEQ multiplex PCR; TCRdb's copy keeps in-frame clones and lacks some. The data show 100,000 or so clones, about three quarters seen once. Source material: PBMCs. The receptors shown here come from a female donor in good health and CMV-seronegative.

The chain uses TRBV10-3 and TRBJ1-2, with 9 bases matching TRBD1. The V and J ends lost 2 bases and 7 bases, in that order; junction bases with no gene match: 8. The CDR3 sequence is 15 residues long. The germline V gene encodes CDR1 ENHRY and CDR2 SYGVKD. Written as DNA, the CDR3 is TGTGCCATCAGTGAGACATCCGGGACAGGGCCTGGCTACACCTTC. This codes for CAISETSGTGPGYTF.

This chain links TRBV27 with TRBJ1-2; 8 nucleotides agree with TRBD1. Unmatched junction bases numbered 15, after V lost 4 bases and J lost 2 bases. CDR3 size: 18 residues. CDR1 and CDR2 from the germline V gene are MNHEY and SMNVEV (reference sequence). The CDR3 coding sequence is TGTGCCAGCAGTTCCAGGACAGGGCGTCCAGGGACCAACTATGGCTACACCTTC. The encoded protein is CASSSRTGRPGTNYGYTF.